This T cell receptor (beta chain) appears in the sequencing data of a study of OX40 agonist ivuxolimab in advanced cancers. Study-level results: Those patients achieving a partial response at 0.1-3.0 mg/kg showed among the lowest clonal expansion. The CD4+ and CD8+ T cells in the blood had expanded clonally by week 6 at 0.1 to 3.0 mg/kg.

With 0 bases removed from V and 2 bases from J, the gap between germline ends came to 18 bases. The germline gives CDR1 SGHRS, CDR2 YFSETQ. The CDR3 has 18 amino acids. This clone was seen a single time. Its matching antigen is unknown. Produced via immunoSEQ multiplex PCR; TCRdb's table is partial and in-frame only. The sample holds tens of thousands of clones, less than 90% seen once. This chain links TRBV5-1 with TRBJ2-1; D is ambiguous. The input for sequencing was CD4+ or CD8+ T cells sorted from blood, taken in a trial of the OX40 agonist ivuxolimab. This sequence originates from an adult with an advanced solid tumor such as melanoma, head and neck, liver or kidney cancer. CDR3 sequence reads: CASSLDLRGRITYNEQFF. The CDR3 bases are TGCGCCAGCAGCTTGGACCTAAGAGGACGGATAACCTACAATGAGCAGTTCTTC.